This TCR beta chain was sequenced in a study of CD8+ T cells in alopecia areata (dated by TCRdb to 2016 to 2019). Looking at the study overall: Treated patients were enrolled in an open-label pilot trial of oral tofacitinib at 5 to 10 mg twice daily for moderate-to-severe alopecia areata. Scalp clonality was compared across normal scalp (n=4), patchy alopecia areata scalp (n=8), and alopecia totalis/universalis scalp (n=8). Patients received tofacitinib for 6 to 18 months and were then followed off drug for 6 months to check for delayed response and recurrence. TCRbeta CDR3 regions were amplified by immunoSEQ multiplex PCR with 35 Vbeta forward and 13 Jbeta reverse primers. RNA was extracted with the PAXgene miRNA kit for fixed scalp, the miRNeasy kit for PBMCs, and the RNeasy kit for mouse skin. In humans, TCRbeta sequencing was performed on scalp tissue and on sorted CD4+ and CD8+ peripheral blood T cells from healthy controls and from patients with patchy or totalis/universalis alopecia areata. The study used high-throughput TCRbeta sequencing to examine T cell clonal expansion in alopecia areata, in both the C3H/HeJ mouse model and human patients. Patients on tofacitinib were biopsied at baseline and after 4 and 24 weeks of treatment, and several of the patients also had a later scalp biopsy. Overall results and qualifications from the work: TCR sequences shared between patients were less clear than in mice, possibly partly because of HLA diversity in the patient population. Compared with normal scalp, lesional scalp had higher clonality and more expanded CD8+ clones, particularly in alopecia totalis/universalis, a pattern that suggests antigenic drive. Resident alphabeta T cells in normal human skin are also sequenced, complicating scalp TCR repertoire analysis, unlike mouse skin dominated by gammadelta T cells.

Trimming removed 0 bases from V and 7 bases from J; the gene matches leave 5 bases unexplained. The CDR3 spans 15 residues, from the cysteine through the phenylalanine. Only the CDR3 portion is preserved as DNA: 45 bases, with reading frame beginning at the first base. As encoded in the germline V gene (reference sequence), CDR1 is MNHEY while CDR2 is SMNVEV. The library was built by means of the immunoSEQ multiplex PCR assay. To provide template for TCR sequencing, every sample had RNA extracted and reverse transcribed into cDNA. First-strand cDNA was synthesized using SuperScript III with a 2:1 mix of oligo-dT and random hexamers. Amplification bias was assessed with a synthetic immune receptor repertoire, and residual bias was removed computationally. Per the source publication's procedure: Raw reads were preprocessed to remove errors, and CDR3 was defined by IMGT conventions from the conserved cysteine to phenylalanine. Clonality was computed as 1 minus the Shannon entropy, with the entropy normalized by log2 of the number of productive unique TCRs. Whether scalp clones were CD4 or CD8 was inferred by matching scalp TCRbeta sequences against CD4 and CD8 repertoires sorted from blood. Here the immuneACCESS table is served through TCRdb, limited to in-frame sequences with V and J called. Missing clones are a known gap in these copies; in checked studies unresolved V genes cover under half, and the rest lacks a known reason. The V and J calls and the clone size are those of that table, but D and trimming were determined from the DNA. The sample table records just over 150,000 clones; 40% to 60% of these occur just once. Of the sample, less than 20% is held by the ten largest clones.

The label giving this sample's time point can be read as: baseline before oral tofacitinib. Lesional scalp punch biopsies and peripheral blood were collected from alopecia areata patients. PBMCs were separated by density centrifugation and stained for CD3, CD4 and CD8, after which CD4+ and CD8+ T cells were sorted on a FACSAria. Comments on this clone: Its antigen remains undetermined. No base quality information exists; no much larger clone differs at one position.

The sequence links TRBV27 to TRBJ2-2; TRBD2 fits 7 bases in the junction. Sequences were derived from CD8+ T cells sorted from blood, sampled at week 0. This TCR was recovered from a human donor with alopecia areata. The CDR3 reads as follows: CASSLSKGRDGELFF. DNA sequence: TGTGCCAGCAGTTTATCGAAGGGGAGGGACGGGGAGCTGTTTTTT.